Listed below are T cell receptor beta chains from one sample, sequenced in a study of shared clonotypes between healthy human individuals. Libraries were prepared by immunoSEQ multiplex PCR; TCRdb keeps only in-frame clonotypes and omits some of them. In the table there are hundreds of thousands of clones, under 95% of which are singletons. Sequencing input: naive CD8+ T cells sorted from blood. Receptor source: a man in his thirties or forties in good health. Each CDR3 is given with its conserved first and last residue. The D gene is left open where the match is weak. Some rows mark clone size as missing; the rest say once, few, many or name a class of expanded clone.

v_gene: TRBV7-2; abundance: -; j_gene: TRBJ2-1; d_gene: -; CDR3aa: CASSLEVYNEQFF; CDR3nt: TGTGCCAGCAGCTTGGAGGTCTACAATGAGCAGTTCTTC
v_gene: TRBV5-1; abundance: -; j_gene: TRBJ2-7; d_gene: -; CDR3aa: CASSFPRDVGGSYEQYF; CDR3nt: TGCGCCAGCAGTTTCCCGCGAGACGTTGGGGGCTCCTACGAGCAGTACTTC
v_gene: TRBV14; abundance: -; j_gene: TRBJ2-3; d_gene: -; CDR3aa: CASRLTGPTDTQYF; CDR3nt: TGTGCCAGCAGACTGACGGGGCCCACAGATACGCAGTATTTT
v_gene: TRBV15; abundance: -; j_gene: TRBJ2-2; d_gene: -; CDR3aa: CATSRGRGTGELFF; CDR3nt: TGTGCCACCAGCAGAGGTCGGGGTACCGGGGAGCTGTTTTTT
v_gene: TRBV28; abundance: -; j_gene: TRBJ1-4; d_gene: -; CDR3aa: CASNGFGEKLFF; CDR3nt: TGTGCCAGCAATGGGTTTGGGGAAAAACTGTTTTTT
v_gene: TRBV5-4; abundance: -; j_gene: TRBJ1-5; d_gene: TRBD1; CDR3aa: CASSLDGTGQGNQPQHF; CDR3nt: TGTGCCAGCAGCTTGGATGGGACAGGGCAAGGCAATCAGCCCCAGCATTTT
v_gene: TRBV5-1; abundance: once; j_gene: TRBJ2-5; d_gene: TRBD1; CDR3aa: CASSFSGTGGGQETQYF; CDR3nt: TGCGCCAGCAGCTTTTCCGGGACAGGGGGCGGGCAAGAGACCCAGTACTTC
v_gene: TRBV29-1; abundance: few; j_gene: TRBJ2-1; d_gene: TRBD2; CDR3aa: CSVEGLAGESYNEQFF; CDR3nt: TGCAGCGTTGAAGGACTAGCGGGAGAGTCCTACAATGAGCAGTTCTTC
v_gene: TRBV9; abundance: -; j_gene: TRBJ2-2; d_gene: TRBD2; CDR3aa: CASSSGTRISGELFF; CDR3nt: TGTGCCAGCAGCTCCGGGACTAGAATTTCCGGGGAGCTGTTTTTT
v_gene: TRBV7-9; abundance: -; j_gene: TRBJ1-2; d_gene: -; CDR3aa: CASSPSPSVSENYGYTF; CDR3nt: TGTGCCAGCAGCCCTAGTCCGTCGGTATCGGAAAACTATGGCTACACCTTC
v_gene: TRBV28; abundance: -; j_gene: TRBJ1-4; d_gene: -; CDR3aa: CASRGLAGEKLFF; CDR3nt: TGTGCCAGCAGAGGACTGGCAGGGGAAAAACTGTTTTTT
v_gene: TRBV28; abundance: once; j_gene: TRBJ2-1; d_gene: -; CDR3aa: CASSLLQGGTSEQFF; CDR3nt: TGTGCCAGCAGTTTATTACAGGGCGGAACGAGTGAGCAGTTCTTC
v_gene: TRBV20-1; abundance: -; j_gene: TRBJ1-2; d_gene: -; CDR3aa: CSATYGYTF; CDR3nt: TGCAGTGCAACCTATGGCTACACCTTC
v_gene: TRBV7-6; abundance: -; j_gene: TRBJ2-1; d_gene: -; CDR3aa: CASSPDSYNEQFF; CDR3nt: TGTGCCAGCAGCCCAGACTCCTACAATGAGCAGTTCTTC
v_gene: TRBV7-9; abundance: -; j_gene: TRBJ2-2; d_gene: -; CDR3aa: CASSLAHPNTGELFF; CDR3nt: TGTGCCAGCAGCTTAGCGCACCCGAACACCGGGGAGCTGTTTTTT
v_gene: TRBV29-1; abundance: -; j_gene: TRBJ2-2; d_gene: -; CDR3aa: CSVGGLDTGELFF; CDR3nt: TGCAGCGTCGGTGGACTTGACACCGGGGAGCTGTTTTTT
v_gene: TRBV28; abundance: -; j_gene: TRBJ2-3; d_gene: TRBD2; CDR3aa: CASTSGGSVTDTQYF; CDR3nt: TGTGCCAGCACCTCGGGGGGTAGCGTGACAGATACGCAGTATTTT
v_gene: TRBV28; abundance: -; j_gene: TRBJ2-1; d_gene: TRBD2; CDR3aa: CASRPYYLAGNYNEQFF; CDR3nt: TGTGCCAGCCGCCCTTATTATCTAGCGGGAAACTACAATGAGCAGTTCTTC
v_gene: TRBV9; abundance: -; j_gene: TRBJ2-1; d_gene: TRBD2; CDR3aa: CASSPSGRDYNEQFF; CDR3nt: TGTGCCAGCAGCCCTAGCGGGAGGGACTACAATGAGCAGTTCTTC
v_gene: TRBV5-4; abundance: once; j_gene: TRBJ2-3; d_gene: -; CDR3aa: CASSTPEGREADTQYF; CDR3nt: TGTGCCAGCAGCACCCCGGAGGGCAGGGAAGCAGATACGCAGTATTTT